Listed below are T cell receptor beta chains from one sample, sequenced in a study of T cell responses to AZD1222 COVID-19 vaccine. Data came from immunoSEQ multiplex PCR; TCRdb stores just in-frame clones and leaves some out. Of about 160,000 clones listed, around nine tenths were seen once; the top ten hold roughly 4%. Sequenced material: peripheral blood, taken 28 days after the second AZD1222 dose. Every receptor here comes from an adult who received the AZD1222 COVID-19 vaccine. Each CDR3 is given with its conserved first and last residue. D genes are given only for firm matches. Not all rows give a size; the values are once, few, many and, for expanded clones, a class.

V: TRBV6-5; size: -; D: -; J: TRBJ2-2; CDR3: CASSYSGLSGELFF; DNA: TGTGCCAGCAGTTACTCGGGTCTTAGCGGGGAGCTGTTTTTT
V: TRBV7-3; size: -; D: TRBD1; J: TRBJ2-2; CDR3: CASSLTSGTGGFGELFF; DNA: TGTGCCAGCAGCTTAACTTCGGGGACAGGGGGTTTCGGGGAGCTGTTTTTT
V: TRBV10-2; size: once; D: -; J: TRBJ1-3; CDR3: CASSPELTDSGNTIYF; DNA: TGCGCCAGCAGCCCTGAACTAACAGACTCTGGAAACACCATATATTTT
V: TRBV2; size: -; D: TRBD2; J: TRBJ2-1; CDR3: CASKGTEKGLAGAPPRNEQFF; DNA: TGTGCCAGCAAAGGGACAGAAAAGGGACTAGCGGGGGCCCCGCCGCGGAATGAGCAGTTCTTC
V: TRBV6-4; size: -; D: -; J: TRBJ2-3; CDR3: CASGLGGNTDTQYF; DNA: TGTGCCAGCGGACTGGGGGGCAACACAGATACGCAGTATTTT
V: TRBV15; size: -; D: -; J: TRBJ2-2; CDR3: CATSRDSRPRGELFF; DNA: TGTGCCACCAGCAGAGATTCCAGGCCCAGGGGGGAGCTGTTTTTT
V: TRBV13; size: -; D: -; J: TRBJ2-6; CDR3: CASYIYGITSGANVLTF; DNA: TGTGCCAGCTATATTTATGGGATTACCTCTGGGGCCAACGTCCTGACTTTC
V: TRBV29-1; size: -; D: -; J: TRBJ2-7; CDR3: CSVEDSPYEQYF; DNA: TGCAGCGTTGAAGACAGCCCCTACGAGCAGTACTTC
V: TRBV6-5; size: -; D: -; J: TRBJ1-2; CDR3: CASSYSGTYGYTF; DNA: TGTGCCAGCAGTTACTCCGGGACCTATGGCTACACCTTC
V: TRBV6-2/TRBV6-3; size: -; D: -; J: TRBJ1-2; CDR3: CASSQLYYGYTF; DNA: TGTGCCAGCAGTCAGCTTTACTATGGCTACACCTTC
V: TRBV10-3; size: -; D: TRBD1; J: TRBJ1-1; CDR3: CAIREGTGGNTEAFF; DNA: TGTGCCATCAGGGAGGGGACAGGTGGGAACACTGAAGCTTTCTTT
V: TRBV5-1; size: -; D: -; J: TRBJ1-1; CDR3: CASSLGAGEAFF; DNA: TGCGCCAGCAGCCTAGGGGCGGGGGAAGCTTTCTTT
V: TRBV6-5; size: -; D: -; J: TRBJ1-1; CDR3: CASSYSGSVGTEAFF; DNA: TGTGCCAGCAGTTACTCGGGGTCAGTCGGCACTGAAGCTTTCTTT
V: TRBV29-1; size: -; D: TRBD1; J: TRBJ2-2; CDR3: CSVARDRGGTGELFF; DNA: TGCAGCGTTGCGAGAGACAGGGGTGGGACCGGGGAGCTGTTTTTT
V: TRBV29-1; size: -; D: -; J: TRBJ2-2; CDR3: CSVGQRDTGELFF; DNA: TGCAGCGTTGGACAGCGAGACACCGGGGAGCTGTTTTTT
V: TRBV2; size: -; D: -; J: TRBJ1-1; CDR3: CASSSRESQNTEAFF; DNA: TGTGCCAGCAGTAGCCGGGAAAGCCAGAACACTGAAGCTTTCTTT
V: TRBV7-2; size: few; D: TRBD2; J: TRBJ2-7; CDR3: CASSRSTASGAKPYEQYF; DNA: TGTGCCAGCAGCCGTTCGACAGCTAGCGGGGCGAAACCCTACGAGCAGTACTTC
V: TRBV12-3/TRBV12-4; size: -; D: -; J: TRBJ1-1; CDR3: CASSLGLTEAFF; DNA: TGTGCCAGCAGTCTCGGACTCACTGAAGCTTTCTTT
V: TRBV5-1; size: -; D: -; J: TRBJ2-5; CDR3: CASSVGVEETQYF; DNA: TGCGCCAGCAGCGTTGGTGTAGAAGAGACCCAGTACTTC
V: TRBV2; size: few; D: -; J: TRBJ1-4; CDR3: CASSEFIGATNEKLFF; DNA: TGTGCCAGCAGTGAATTTATAGGAGCAACTAATGAAAAACTGTTTTTT
V: TRBV5-4; size: -; D: -; J: TRBJ1-5; CDR3: CASSGDSNQPQHF; DNA: TGTGCCAGCAGCGGGGACAGCAATCAGCCCCAGCATTTT
V: TRBV6-5; size: -; D: -; J: TRBJ2-7; CDR3: CASSYSHRSYEQYF; DNA: TGTGCCAGCAGTTACTCGCACCGCTCCTACGAGCAGTACTTC
V: TRBV9; size: -; D: -; J: TRBJ2-3; CDR3: CASSGGADTQYF; DNA: TGTGCCAGCAGTGGAGGGGCAGATACGCAGTATTTT
V: TRBV7-9; size: -; D: TRBD1; J: TRBJ1-2; CDR3: CASSSNGGQGAYGYTF; DNA: TGTGCCAGCAGCTCCAACGGGGGACAGGGGGCCTATGGCTACACCTTC
V: TRBV5-6; size: once; D: -; J: TRBJ1-5; CDR3: CASSWGGGSNQPQHF; DNA: TGTGCCAGCAGCTGGGGAGGCGGGAGCAATCAGCCCCAGCATTTT
V: TRBV12-5; size: -; D: -; J: TRBJ1-1; CDR3: CASGLGGGTEAFF; DNA: TGTGCTAGTGGTTTGGGAGGTGGAACTGAAGCTTTCTTT
V: TRBV2; size: once; D: -; J: TRBJ1-5; CDR3: CASSDGGNQPQHF; DNA: TGTGCCAGCAGTGACGGGGGCAATCAGCCCCAGCATTTT
V: TRBV7-2; size: -; D: -; J: TRBJ2-7; CDR3: CASSQIKDSYEQYF; DNA: TGTGCCAGCAGCCAGATCAAGGACAGCTACGAGCAGTACTTC
V: TRBV12-3/TRBV12-4; size: -; D: -; J: TRBJ2-4; CDR3: CASSLLAKNIQYF; DNA: TGTGCCAGCAGCCTGCTGGCCAAAAACATTCAGTACTTC
V: TRBV10-3; size: -; D: -; J: TRBJ1-1; CDR3: CAISEPMGATTEAFF; DNA: TGTGCCATCAGTGAACCTATGGGGGCGACGACTGAAGCTTTCTTT
V: TRBV6-5; size: -; D: -; J: TRBJ1-2; CDR3: CASSYQPTNYGYTF; DNA: TGTGCCAGCAGTTACCAGCCAACTAACTATGGCTACACCTTC
V: TRBV7-2; size: -; D: TRBD1; J: TRBJ2-4; CDR3: CASSPQDRVGLAKNIQYF; DNA: TGTGCCAGCAGCCCCCAGGACAGGGTGGGGCTAGCCAAAAACATTCAGTACTTC
V: TRBV4-2; size: -; D: -; J: TRBJ2-2; CDR3: CASSQGEGVDTGELFF; DNA: TGTGCCAGCAGCCAAGGGGAGGGGGTGGACACCGGGGAGCTGTTTTTT
V: TRBV27; size: -; D: -; J: TRBJ2-7; CDR3: CASSLHGTETYEQYF; DNA: TGTGCCAGCAGTTTACATGGGACGGAAACATACGAGCAGTACTTC
V: TRBV5-8; size: once; D: -; J: TRBJ2-1; CDR3: CASSFRGYEQFF; DNA: TGTGCCAGCAGTTTTAGAGGCTATGAGCAGTTCTTC
V: TRBV7-9; size: -; D: -; J: TRBJ1-4; CDR3: CASSLVKEKLFF; DNA: TGTGCCAGCAGCTTAGTAAAGGAAAAACTGTTTTTT
V: TRBV29-1; size: -; D: -; J: TRBJ2-7; CDR3: CSPPGGERYEQYF; DNA: TGCAGCCCACCCGGCGGGGAAAGGTACGAGCAGTACTTC
V: TRBV29-1; size: -; D: TRBD1; J: TRBJ1-2; CDR3: CSVDPGTGGNYGYTF; DNA: TGCAGCGTAGACCCAGGGACAGGCGGTAACTATGGCTACACCTTC
V: TRBV18; size: -; D: -; J: TRBJ1-1; CDR3: CASSTGVGTEAFF; DNA: TGTGCCAGCTCAACGGGAGTGGGCACTGAAGCTTTCTTT
V: TRBV6-4; size: -; D: -; J: TRBJ1-2; CDR3: CASPGQPYGYTF; DNA: TGTGCCAGCCCCGGACAGCCCTATGGCTACACCTTC
V: TRBV7-9; size: once; D: TRBD1; J: TRBJ2-7; CDR3: CASSSKGQGAYEQYF; DNA: TGTGCCAGCAGCTCTAAGGGACAGGGTGCCTACGAGCAGTACTTC
V: TRBV3-1/TRBV3-2; size: few; D: TRBD1; J: TRBJ2-1; CDR3: CASSTTGGRDEQFF; DNA: TGTGCCAGCAGCACTACAGGGGGTAGAGATGAGCAGTTCTTC
V: TRBV7-3; size: few; D: TRBD1; J: TRBJ2-1; CDR3: CASSLSGGRSYNEQFF; DNA: TGTGCCAGCAGCTTATCAGGGGGCAGGTCCTACAATGAGCAGTTCTTC
V: TRBV27; size: -; D: -; J: TRBJ1-1; CDR3: CASSLSGLNTEAFF; DNA: TGTGCCAGCAGTTTATCCGGGCTTAACACTGAAGCTTTCTTT
V: TRBV6-4; size: few; D: -; J: TRBJ2-7; CDR3: CASSPFPDLEQYF; DNA: TGTGCCAGCAGTCCATTCCCGGACCTCGAGCAGTACTTC
V: TRBV13; size: -; D: TRBD1; J: TRBJ2-7; CDR3: CASSLGLLGQGAGRGYEQYF; DNA: TGTGCCAGCAGCTTAGGGTTACTTGGACAGGGGGCAGGGAGGGGTTACGAGCAGTACTTC
V: TRBV7-3; size: -; D: -; J: TRBJ1-6; CDR3: CASSLNSAATNSPLHF; DNA: TGTGCCAGCAGCTTGAATAGTGCAGCTACTAATTCACCCCTCCACTTT
V: TRBV5-4; size: few; D: TRBD1; J: TRBJ1-2; CDR3: CASSSIPETGTDGYTF; DNA: TGTGCCAGCAGCTCGATTCCAGAGACAGGGACCGATGGCTACACCTTC
V: TRBV9; size: -; D: -; J: TRBJ1-6; CDR3: CASGVADYNSPLHF; DNA: TGTGCCAGCGGGGTTGCAGACTATAATTCACCCCTCCACTTT
V: TRBV7-2; size: once; D: -; J: TRBJ2-5; CDR3: CASSLSGYQETQYF; DNA: TGTGCCAGCAGCTTAAGCGGGTACCAAGAGACCCAGTACTTC
V: TRBV9; size: once; D: -; J: TRBJ1-1; CDR3: CASSVVLTENTEAFF; DNA: TGTGCCAGCAGCGTAGTACTAACCGAGAACACTGAAGCTTTCTTT
V: TRBV18; size: few; D: -; J: TRBJ2-1; CDR3: CASSPLPVGRGEQFF; DNA: TGTGCCAGCTCACCGCTGCCGGTGGGGCGCGGTGAGCAGTTCTTC
V: TRBV27; size: -; D: -; J: TRBJ1-5; CDR3: CASSLLNQPQHF; DNA: TGTGCCAGTAGCTTACTCAATCAGCCCCAGCATTTT
V: TRBV9; size: -; D: -; J: TRBJ2-5; CDR3: CASSPDTGRETQYF; DNA: TGTGCCAGCAGCCCTGACACAGGGCGGGAGACCCAGTACTTC
V: TRBV18; size: -; D: -; J: TRBJ1-5; CDR3: CASSPPGITGDQPQHF; DNA: TGTGCCAGCTCACCACCGGGAATAACTGGGGATCAGCCCCAGCATTTT
V: TRBV25-1; size: -; D: TRBD1; J: TRBJ1-3; CDR3: CASSVTGGATIYF; DNA: TGTGCCAGCAGTGTGACAGGGGGGGCCACCATATATTTT
V: TRBV6-5; size: once; D: -; J: TRBJ1-5; CDR3: CASSYSGKTNQPQHF; DNA: TGTGCCAGCAGTTACTCTGGGAAGACGAATCAGCCCCAGCATTTT